Listed here are 8 T cell receptor beta chains from one sample, sequenced in a study of shared clonotypes between healthy human individuals. Using immunoSEQ multiplex PCR, the repertoire was profiled, and TCRdb retains in-frame clones only, with some absent. The sample includes 1,500,000 or so clones, roughly 96% of them seen just once. The material sequenced was naive CD4+ T cells sorted from blood. Subset meaning: CD45RA+ positively selected. The receptors stem from a man between 25 and 39 years old in good health.

V and J are TRBV5-1 and TRBJ2-5; TRBD1 matches 9 bases. V trimming: 1 base; J trimming: 5 bases; junction bases outside the gene matches: 6. This CDR3 region has 15 residues. Germline V CDR1 and CDR2: SGHRS, YFSETQ. The chain's CDR3 is CASSLTGTGPETQYF. The CDR3 DNA sequence: TGCGCCAGCAGCTTGACCGGGACAGGGCCGGAGACCCAGTACTTC.

This chain uses TRBV4-3 with TRBJ2-7; 7 bases map to TRBD2. Germline CDR1 reads LGHNA; CDR2 reads YSLEER. V lost 4 bases to trimming and J lost 5 bases; unmatched junction nucleotides: 14. There are 16 residues in the CDR3. The CDR3 is CASSRSGRAIHHEQYF. The CDR3, as DNA: TGCGCCAGCAGCCGGTCTGGGAGGGCCATCCACCACGAGCAGTACTTC.

The chain combines TRBV5-1 with TRBJ2-3; maybe TRBD1 (7 bases). Deletions cut 1 base from V and 6 bases from J, with 30 bases between. The CDR3 loop spans 20 amino acids. Germline V gives CDR1 SGHRS, CDR2 YFSETQ. The CDR3 DNA is TGCGCCAGCAGCTTGCGGCCAGGGGGGATTTCGGGACTGGGGTCCGATACGCAGTATTTT. It yields the protein CASSLRPGGISGLGSDTQYF.

Turning to this clone: The sample carries other DNA sequences with the same CDR3. V gene TRBV28 combines with J gene TRBJ1-5; D is uncertain. V shed 1 base and J shed 2 bases, with 6 bases lying between them. CDR3 length: 14 residues. From germline, CDR1 is MDHEN and CDR2 SYDVKM. CDR3 sequence (DNA): TGTGCCAGCAGTTTATCCGGGGGCAATCAGCCCCAGCATTTT. It is translated as CASSLSGGNQPQHF.

V gene TRBV4-1 combines with J gene TRBJ1-5; maybe TRBD1 (6 bases). The CDR3 runs 15 residues. Trimming removed 1 base from V and 3 bases from J, with 10 bases in between. Germline V gene sequence: CDR1 MGHRA, CDR2 YSYEKL. CDR3 in DNA: TGCGCCAGCAGCCAAGGTCAGGGGCCCAATCAGCCCCAGCATTTT. This gives the protein CASSQGQGPNQPQHF.

The J gene is TRBJ2-1, the V gene TRBV4-3; possibly TRBD2 for D (6 bases). The CDR3 totals 15 residues. CDR1 is LGHNA, CDR2 YSLEER, per germline. V lost 3 bases, J lost 7 bases, and 16 bases lay in between. CDR3 protein: CASSHGLNPQNEQFF. In DNA, the CDR3 is TGCGCCAGCAGCCACGGACTAAACCCCCAAAATGAGCAGTTCTTC.

V and J are TRBV27 and TRBJ2-7; TRBD2 agrees at 8 bases. CDR3 size: 15 residues. Germline V gene sequence: CDR1 MNHEY, CDR2 SMNVEV (reference sequence). V was clipped by 5 bases and J by 6 bases; unmatched bases: 12. The chain's CDR3 is CASSLFGGRPLEQYF. In DNA form, the CDR3 reads TGTGCCAGCAGTCTATTTGGCGGGAGGCCCCTCGAGCAGTACTTC.

This clone was found once. This chain uses TRBV29-1 with TRBJ2-1; D is uncertain. Germline CDR1 reads SQVTM; CDR2 reads ANQGSEA. The CDR3 extends over 15 amino acids. The V and J ends lost 1 base and 0 bases respectively, with 10 bases between them. CDR3 sequence (DNA): TGCAGCGTTGAAGGGTGGGGTAGCTCCTACAATGAGCAGTTCTTC. Translation: CSVEGWGSSYNEQFF.